The rows below give T cell receptor beta chains drawn from one sample of a study of T cell repertoires in cytomegalovirus infection. TCRdb re-called the reads through MiXCR, storing one row per CDR3 protein. The sample contains about 490,000 distinct CDR3 sequences, 10% to 12% of which appear only once. Material for sequencing was PBMCs. These receptors all stem from a human donor in good health (CMV status not recorded). Some clones in this sample may be carry-over from other donors' samples. Both conserved end residues are part of each CDR3. D genes are given only for firm matches. Clone size is given for some rows only: seen once, a few or many times, or a class if the clone is expanded.

v_call	d_call	clone_size	j_call	cdr3_aa	cdr3_nt
TRBV4-1	TRBD1	many	TRBJ2-5	CASSQPGTAQETQYF	TGCGCCAGCAGCCAACCCGGGACAGCTCAAGAGACCCAGTACTTC
TRBV11-2	.	.	TRBJ2-4	CASSLETGRNIQYF	TGTGCCAGCAGCTTAGAAACAGGGAGAAACATTCAGTACTTC
TRBV7-8	TRBD1	many	TRBJ1-2	CASSLASNPLGTGHYGYTF	TGTGCCAGCAGCTTAGCGTCCAACCCTTTGGGGACAGGGCACTATGGCTACACCTTC
TRBV2	.	few	TRBJ1-5	CASSDGGSSNQPQHF	TGTGCCAGCAGTGACGGGGGGTCTAGCAATCAGCCCCAGCATTTT
TRBV7-9	TRBD1	many	TRBJ2-5	CASSSGQGHETQYF	TGTGCCAGCAGCTCCGGACAGGGGCACGAGACCCAGTACTTC
TRBV15	.	.	TRBJ1-1	CATSPIGSMNTEAFF	TGTGCCACCAGCCCGATCGGATCAATGAACACTGAAGCTTTCTTT
TRBV5-1	TRBD2	.	TRBJ2-1	CASSLVPSGAYDNEQFF	TGCGCCAGCAGCTTAGTCCCTAGCGGGGCTTATGACAATGAGCAGTTCTTC
TRBV29-1	.	many	TRBJ2-2	CSVGEENTGELFF	TGCAGCGTTGGTGAGGAGAACACCGGGGAGCTGTTTTTT
TRBV19	TRBD2	many	TRBJ2-1	CASSIEGGEILSYNEQFF	TGTGCCAGTAGTATAGAGGGGGGGGAAATCCTATCCTACAATGAGCAGTTCTTC
TRBV5-1	TRBD1	few	TRBJ1-2	CASSLSGQGEAGYTF	TGCGCCAGCAGCCTATCGGGACAGGGTGAGGCTGGCTACACCTTC
TRBV7-9	.	many	TRBJ1-1	CASSLALNTEAFF	TGTGCCAGCAGCTTGGCTTTGAACACTGAAGCTTTCTTT
TRBV20-1	.	few	TRBJ2-5	CSYLQETQYF	TGCAGTTACCTGCAAGAGACCCAGTACTTC
TRBV7-9	.	many	TRBJ2-1	CASSLAITNEQFF	TGTGCCAGCAGCTTAGCGATCACGAATGAGCAGTTCTTC
TRBV7-6	.	many	TRBJ1-5	CASSFTDSSNQPQHF	TGTGCCAGCAGCTTTACGGACAGTAGCAATCAGCCCCAGCATTTT
TRBV6-6	TRBD2	many	TRBJ2-2	CASRNLAGGLTGELFF	TGTGCCAGCAGGAATCTAGCGGGGGGGCTTACCGGGGAGCTGTTTTTT
TRBV3-1	TRBD1	few	TRBJ1-1	CASSPETGGFNTEAFF	TGTGCCAGCAGTCCAGAGACAGGGGGCTTTAACACTGAAGCTTTCTTT
TRBV14	.	few	TRBJ2-1	CASSQGAANSYNEQFF	TGTGCCAGCAGCCAAGGGGCTGCAAACTCCTACAATGAGCAGTTCTTC
TRBV28	.	many	TRBJ1-2	CASTPGGGHNYGYTF	TGTGCCAGCACCCCGGGGGGGGGGCATAACTATGGCTACACCTTC
TRBV28	TRBD2	many	TRBJ2-1	CASSSASAGGPYNEQFF	TGTGCCAGCAGTTCCGCCTCAGCGGGAGGGCCCTACAATGAGCAGTTCTTC
TRBV7-9	.	many	TRBJ1-1	CASSLSREGVTEAFF	TGTGCCAGCAGCTTATCCCGGGAAGGGGTAACTGAAGCTTTCTTT
TRBV6-5	.	few	TRBJ2-7	CASSYSADVTYEQYF	TGTGCCAGCAGTTACTCAGCGGACGTGACCTACGAGCAGTACTTC
TRBV29-1	.	few	TRBJ1-4	CSVGRRGEKLFF	TGCAGCGTTGGGAGGAGGGGAGAAAAACTGTTTTTT
TRBV2	.	many	TRBJ2-3	CASRGEDTQYF	TGTGCCAGCAGGGGTGAAGATACGCAGTATTTT
TRBV7-9	.	.	TRBJ2-1	CASSKWGGASAYNEQFF	TGTGCCAGCAGCAAATGGGGGGGGGCGTCTGCCTACAATGAGCAGTTCTTC
TRBV5-1	TRBD2	.	TRBJ2-1	CASSSLPATSFYNEQFF	TGCGCCAGCAGCTCCCTCCCCGCGACTAGCTTTTACAATGAGCAGTTCTTC
TRBV19	TRBD1	few	TRBJ1-2	CASSTWTGHDGYTF	TGTGCCAGTAGTACTTGGACAGGGCACGATGGCTACACCTTC
TRBV30	.	many	TRBJ2-1	CAWSASASYNEQFF	TGTGCCTGGAGTGCCAGCGCATCCTACAATGAGCAGTTCTTC